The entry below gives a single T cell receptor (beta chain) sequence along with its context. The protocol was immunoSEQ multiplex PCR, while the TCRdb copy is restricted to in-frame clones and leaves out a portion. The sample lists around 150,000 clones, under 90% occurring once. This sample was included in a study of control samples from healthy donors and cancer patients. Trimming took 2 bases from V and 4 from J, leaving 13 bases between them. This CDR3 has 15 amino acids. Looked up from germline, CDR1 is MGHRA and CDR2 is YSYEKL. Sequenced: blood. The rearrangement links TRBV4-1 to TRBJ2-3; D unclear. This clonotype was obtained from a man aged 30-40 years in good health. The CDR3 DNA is TGCGCCAGCAGCCAATCCCCCGGTCTGTCAGATACGCAGTATTTT. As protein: CASSQSPGLSDTQYF.